This T cell receptor (beta chain) was captured in a study of T cells in Graves' hyperthyroidism and ophthalmopathy (dated by TCRdb to the late 2010s). For context, the study as a whole: Peripheral blood was collected at initial diagnosis, before any treatment. Following sampling, methimazole starting at 30 mg daily was given to hyperthyroidism patients, and high-dose intravenous methylprednisolone was given to ophthalmopathy patients. For training and testing, the roughly 100 patients in the discovery cohort were randomly divided in a 7:3 ratio. In addition, the study compared T-cell repertoires in thyroid tissue and in blood from about 6 Graves' hyperthyroidism patients. Prospective prediction of ophthalmopathy was tested in an independent validation cohort of fewer than 20 hyperthyroidism patients and 17 patients who later progressed to ophthalmopathy. TCR V-J signatures able to tell the groups apart were searched for in a discovery cohort of more than 90 patients, of whom more than 40 had Graves' ophthalmopathy and 55 to 65 had stable Graves' hyperthyroidism. TCR Vbeta CDR3 sequencing of 130 to 150 peripheral blood samples (over 40 ophthalmopathy, under 80 hyperthyroidism and roughly 17 progressor patients) is reported in the paper.

TCR beta CDR3 regions were amplified from RNA transcripts. The first round of RT-PCR for the TCR CDR3 was performed with the HTBI primer set and the Qiagen OneStep RT-PCR kit. A second multiplex PCR round built the libraries, followed by size selection and purification. Libraries were sequenced paired-end with 100 bp reads on an Illumina HiSeq2000. The source study handled its data this way. SOAPnuke was used to process the raw data, removing reads that contained adapters or uncalled bases, had a mean Phred below 15, or lacked an exact match to the constant primer or identifier. COPE v1.2.5 was used to merge high-quality paired reads, and clonotypes were defined as unique nucleotide sequences. MiTCR v1.1 was used to align clonotypes to the IMGT TRBV, TRBD and TRBJ reference segments. Analysis was restricted to V-J combinations with a frequency above 0.0001, which covered roughly 99% of repertoires. A TCS score was defined as the ratio between F50 (clonal expansion) and ExV (chaos), using BLOSUM62-based TCRdist between CDR3 peptides within each V-J. Welch's t-statistics and random forest reduced around 520 V-J features to 13, which were used in a naive Bayes classifier (R e1071). The similarity between thyroid and blood repertoires was quantified using the Morisita-Horn index. TCRdb redid the processing of the public reads, applying fastp at Q25 and MiXCR, and retained in-frame beta chains. A single entry per CDR3 protein holds the most common genes and DNA from its merged rows. The V and J calls shown here were made by TCRdb, not taken from the authors' results. The sample table lists roughly 560,000 distinct CDR3 sequences, roughly 14% of them with a count of one. About 4.5% of the sample rests with the top ten.

In the ophthalmopathy patients, disease was moderately to severely active, with a Clinical Activity Score of 3 or more, a NOSPECS grade of 4 or more, and a duration of less than 3 months. Any patient with an uncontrolled infection, another autoimmune disease, pregnancy or lactation was excluded. Diagnoses relied on clinical symptoms, serum thyroxine and TRAb, thyroid ultrasound and orbital computed tomography. Ficoll-Paque density gradient centrifugation was used to isolate PBMCs from around 10 ml of fresh peripheral blood. Total RNA was extracted using Trizol reagent, and RNA quality was assessed on an Agilent 2100 Bioanalyzer. What the study reported, not specific to this receptor: Most expanded thyroid clonotypes (frequency above 0.001) were also detected in blood, a finding suggesting that blood repertoires may reflect thyroid immune responses. A model built on a 13 V-J signature distinguished ophthalmopathy from stable hyperthyroidism, reaching 85% to 90% sensitivity and about 81% specificity in cross-validation and 80%/75% in testing. In validation, the model predicted progression to ophthalmopathy a median of about 5.9 months before onset, with about 70% sensitivity and 72.22% specificity. No statistical method was used to fix the sample size in advance, and group allocation was not hidden from the investigators.

From the cysteine through the phenylalanine, the CDR3 covers 16 amino acids. This entry keeps only the CDR3 DNA: 48 bases, framed from base 1. The germline V gene encodes CDR1 MGHDK and CDR2 SYGVNS. V has 3 bases trimmed and J has 5 bases trimmed; junction bases matching no gene number 7. This clonotype was seen at least ten times. Its specific antigen is unknown. It has no much larger one-base neighbor in the sample; base qualities were not kept. Material for sequencing was blood. The rearrangement combines TRBV25-1 with TRBJ2-5; a stretch of 12 junction bases matches TRBD2. The TCR was taken from a woman aged 40-49 years with Graves' ophthalmopathy. The sequenced DNA is TGTGCCAGCAGTGAGACTAGCGGGAGCCCCTACGAGACCCAGTACTTC. Its translation is CASSETSGSPYETQYF. Supplemented by the reference TRBV25-1 and TRBJ2-5 proteins around the CDR3, the complete variable domain is EADIYQTPRYLVIGTGKKITLECSQTMGHDKMYWYQQDPGMELHLIHYSYGVNSTEKGDLSSESTVSRIRTEHFPLTLESARPSHTSQYLCASSETSGSPYETQYFGPGTRLLVL.